Shown below are 10 T cell receptor beta chains from a single sample sequenced in a study of beta chain features in type 1 diabetes (dated by TCRdb to about 2018). Libraries came from the immunoSEQ multiplex PCR assay. The entire isolated RNA was reverse transcribed using the High Capacity cDNA Reverse Transcription Kit, and thus expressed TCRB transcripts were sequenced. The table was pulled from immuneACCESS by TCRdb, which kept in-frame rearrangements only. Such tables lose some clones; where checked, under half of the loss comes from unresolved V genes, and the rest has no known cause. Within this sample are approximately 170,000 clones, with 7.8% of them counted one time only. The ten largest clones capture approximately 0.85% of the sample. Antigens of these TCRs are unknown. The full study reports these points: Type 1 diabetes patients showed a moderate but significant shortening of TCRB CDR3 length in all four CD4+ subsets.

Sequenced sample: central memory CD4+ T cells from blood. Receptors originate from a woman aged 40-49 years with type 1 diabetes.

The chain carries TRBV4-3 and TRBJ2-4; 9 bases are shared with TRBD2. V was pared by 1 base and J by 7 bases, with 14 bases of the junction left unmatched. This CDR3 is 18 amino acids long. Germline CDR1 and CDR2: LGHNA and YSLEER. The CDR3 is CASSQGLGSAGGINIQYF. CDR3 nucleotides: TGCGCCAGCAGCCAAGGTTTAGGTTCTGCGGGGGGGATTAACATTCAGTACTTC.

The CDR3 DNA reads TGCGCCAGCAGCTTCGAGGACTCAGGAAACTATGGCTACACCTTC. It is translated as CASSFEDSGNYGYTF. The chain links TRBV5-1 to TRBJ1-2; no definite D call. Germline V gene data show CDR1 as SGHRS and CDR2 as YFSETQ. This CDR3 region has 15 residues. Trimming shortened V by 2 bases and J by 2 bases, and 13 bases separated the two germline ends.

V is TRBV5-1 and J is TRBJ2-1; 11 bases agree with TRBD1. Trimming at V came to 4 bases and at J to 7 bases, leaving 4 bases not matched to a gene. From germline, CDR1 is SGHRS and CDR2 YFSETQ. CDR3 length: 14 residues. CDR3 protein: CASSGGQGVNEQFF. CDR3 DNA: TGCGCCAGCAGCGGGGGACAGGGGGTGAATGAGCAGTTCTTC.

This sequence joins TRBV10-3 and TRBJ2-3, with 10 bases identical to TRBD2. This CDR3 spans 14 amino acids. Trimming took 8 bases from V and 5 from J; bases not matched to a gene: 7. Germline V CDR1 and CDR2: ENHRY, SYGVKD. The CDR3 spells CAIRQREGLDTQYF. CDR3 sequence (DNA): TGTGCCATCCGTCAGCGGGAGGGCCTAGATACGCAGTATTTT.

This clone was seen a handful of times. The V call is TRBV4-2, the J call TRBJ1-2; perhaps TRBD1 as D (5 bases). Germline V lookup: CDR1 LGHNA, CDR2 YNFKEQ. V was clipped by 0 bases and J by 5 bases, with 19 bases between them. CDR3 length: 17 residues. The CDR3 nucleotides are TGTGCCAGCAGCCAAGAGGTCAGGGCCTTATCCCGTTATGGCTACACCTTC. This sequence encodes CASSQEVRALSRYGYTF.

The table lists this clone with a few counts. The chain combines TRBV7-2 with TRBJ1-2; the match to TRBD1 covers 7 bases. The CDR3 is made up of 15 amino acids. V dropped 5 bases and J dropped 1; count of bases not matched to a gene: 7. Germline loops: CDR1 SGHTA, CDR2 FQGNSA. In DNA, the CDR3 is TGTGCCAGCAGCGTCACAGGGGATATTAACTATGGCTACACCTTC. Protein: CASSVTGDINYGYTF.

The chain couples TRBV7-3 to TRBJ1-6; no clear D gene. The CDR3 covers 14 residues. Trimming stripped 3 bases from V and 7 bases from J, with 10 bases between. The germline V gene has CDR1 SGHTA and CDR2 FQGTGA. CDR3 protein: CASSFLGANSPLHF. CDR3 sequence (DNA): TGTGCCAGCAGCTTCCTAGGTGCCAATTCACCCCTCCACTTT.

The J gene is TRBJ1-2, the V gene TRBV5-1, with 7 bases matching TRBD1. CDR1 is SGHRS and CDR2 is YFSETQ in the germline V gene. This CDR3 contains 15 residues. V lost 4 bases to trimming and J lost 3 bases; unmatched junction nucleotides: 9. CDR3 in amino acids: CASSLVWDRDYGYTF. The CDR3 nucleotides read TGCGCCAGCAGCCTTGTTTGGGACAGAGACTATGGCTACACCTTC.

This clone was found a few times. The V and J genes are TRBV19 and TRBJ1-1; D is ambiguous. This CDR3 has 13 amino acids. Deletions cut 3 bases from V and 6 bases from J, with 11 bases between. Germline CDR1 LNHDA, CDR2 SQIVND (reference sequence). In nucleotides, the CDR3 is TGTGCCAGTAGTATGCTACGGGAGGCTGAAGCTTTCTTT. Protein product: CASSMLREAEAFF.

In its sample, this clone was seen a few times. The chain links TRBV28 to TRBJ1-2, with D perhaps matching TRBD1 (6 bases). Per germline, CDR1 MDHEN and CDR2 SYDVKM. The CDR3 contains 12 residues. V was pared by 8 bases and J by 5 bases, with 12 bases between. DNA for the CDR3: TGTGCCAGCCGTGGGGGGGCTTATGGCTACACCTTC. Its translation: CASRGGAYGYTF.